The T cell receptor (beta chain) under discussion was sequenced for a study of T-cell memory formation after mild COVID-19. Whole-study findings and limits: Pre-infection memory already had some responding clones, implying cross-reactive memory joined. Clones shrinking between day 15 and 85 showed a balanced CD4/CD8 split, and those that grew later tilted toward CD4+.

CDR1 is SQVTM, CDR2 ANQGSEA, per germline. The CDR3 is 12 amino acids. Trimming removed 7 bases from V and 3 bases from J; junction bases left unmatched: 3. A note on this clonotype: Its cognate antigen is unknown.

The authors produced TCR alpha and TCR beta cDNA libraries with sample barcodes and UMIs by 5'RACE using constant-segment primers. TCRdb re-called the 5' RACE reads with MiXCR, one entry per CDR3 protein. The sample has roughly 410,000 distinct CDR3 sequences; approximately 24% are singletons. The source is an adult woman who had mild COVID-19 (a few samples of this study predate the infection). Cell type and time point are not known. This chain connects TRBV29-1 to TRBJ2-1; 7 nucleotides agree with TRBD2. The sequencing sample was made of PBMCs or a T cell subset sorted from them (not recorded which). The chain's CDR3 is CSGGEGYNEQFF. Here the CDR3 DNA reads TGCAGCGGGGGGGAGGGCTACAATGAGCAGTTCTTC.